This TCR beta chain was identified in a study of T cell responses to AZD1222 COVID-19 vaccine. Background on the study: Second-dose intervals near 4 or 12 weeks were combined. Study-level findings and limits: White British people made up most donors, females outnumbered males, and clonal diversity was possibly underestimated. CD4 TCRs covered the whole spike, strongest at regions 160-218 and 743-854.

With regard to this clone: Its antigen is not identified.

Some clones are missing from TCRdb's copy, which holds only in-frame ones; the method was immunoSEQ multiplex PCR. The sample lists about 160,000 clones, 80% to 95% occurring once. This CDR3 is built from 12 residues. Germline values: CDR1 SGHDT, CDR2 YYEEEE. Deletions cut 0 bases from V and 5 bases from J, with 3 bases between. Sequencing was performed on peripheral blood, taken on day 0 of AZD1222 vaccination. V usage is TRBV5-6 and J usage is TRBJ1-5; no clear D gene. The TCR comes from an adult in good health. CDR3 amino acids: CASSLADQPQHF. The CDR3 DNA follows: TGTGCCAGCAGCTTGGCGGATCAGCCCCAGCATTTT.